This is a list of T cell receptor beta chains from one sample in a study of beta chain features in type 1 diabetes. Sequenced by immunoSEQ multiplex PCR; TCRdb stores in-frame clones only, minus some. The sample has approximately 170,000 clones; about 7.8% are singletons. Input material: central memory CD4+ T cells from blood. All receptors come from a woman in her 40s with type 1 diabetes. CDR3s include the opening cysteine and the closing phenylalanine or tryptophan. D genes are given only for firm matches. Size tells how often a clone was seen (once, few, many) or the class of an expanded clone, and some rows leave it out.

CDR3aa | CDR3nt | abundance | j_gene | v_gene | d_gene
CASSLTGNNQPQHF | TGTGCCAGCAGCCTGACAGGGAACAATCAGCCCCAGCATTTT | NA | TRBJ1-5 | TRBV11-2 | TRBD1
CASSLQGVDNSPLHF | TGCGCCAGCAGCTTACAGGGGGTGGATAATTCACCCCTCCACTTT | NA | TRBJ1-6 | TRBV5-1 | TRBD1
CASSHKASGPETQYF | TGTGCCAGCAGCCATAAGGCTAGCGGGCCGGAGACCCAGTACTTC | NA | TRBJ2-5 | TRBV4-2 | TRBD2
CASSPRTSGYNEQFF | TGTGCCAGCAGTCCCCGGACTAGCGGCTACAATGAGCAGTTCTTC | few | TRBJ2-1 | TRBV6-5 | TRBD2
CAWSLRQNQPQHF | TGTGCCTGGAGTCTCAGACAGAATCAGCCCCAGCATTTT | NA | TRBJ1-5 | TRBV30 | NA
CASSLLFRDGRGPQHF | TGTGCCAGCAGTTTATTATTCCGGGACGGCAGGGGACCCCAGCATTTT | NA | TRBJ1-5 | TRBV27 | NA
CASSSSGGSGANVLTF | TGTGCCAGCAGCTCTTCCGGGGGCTCTGGGGCCAACGTCCTGACTTTC | few | TRBJ2-6 | TRBV7-3 | NA
CAGRKRELDIQYF | TGTGCCGGCCGAAAGCGGGAGTTGGACATTCAGTACTTC | few | TRBJ2-4 | TRBV6-6 | TRBD2
CSARPEYEQYF | TGCAGTGCTAGACCAGAATACGAGCAGTACTTC | few | TRBJ2-7 | TRBV20-1 | NA
CASRGGSNTGELFF | TGTGCCAGCAGGGGGGGGTCGAACACCGGGGAGCTGTTTTTT | NA | TRBJ2-2 | TRBV4-2 | TRBD2
CASSQKGANEKLFF | TGCGCCAGCAGCCAGAAAGGGGCTAATGAAAAACTGTTTTTT | NA | TRBJ1-4 | TRBV4-3 | NA
CASSSTLGTRTHTF | TGTGCCAGCAGCTCAACCCTCGGGACACGGACTCATACCTTC | NA | TRBJ1-2 | TRBV7-2 | NA
CASSSKSGGRYGYTF | TGTGCCAGCAGTTCTAAATCAGGGGGACGCTATGGCTACACCTTC | few | TRBJ1-2 | TRBV7-2 | TRBD1
CASSVSPHSGEQYF | TGTGCCAGCAGCGTAAGCCCGCACTCGGGGGAGCAGTACTTC | few | TRBJ2-7 | TRBV9 | NA
CASSVGGGTGELFF | TGTGCCAGCAGTGTAGGGGGTGGCACCGGGGAGCTGTTTTTT | NA | TRBJ2-2 | TRBV2 | NA
CASSLAPSGGTIYF | TGTGCCAGCAGCTTAGCGCCGTCAGGGGGCACCATATATTTT | few | TRBJ1-3 | TRBV7-2 | TRBD1
CASSPRPGQNTEAFF | TGCGCCAGCAGCCCCCGACCGGGACAGAACACTGAAGCTTTCTTT | NA | TRBJ1-1 | TRBV4-3 | NA
CASSGLTGRRTDYGYTF | TGTGCCAGTAGTGGATTGACAGGCCGGCGTACGGACTATGGCTACACCTTC | NA | TRBJ1-2 | TRBV19 | NA
CASSTGTRGKNTEAFF | TGTGCCAGTAGTACCGGGACAAGGGGGAAGAACACTGAAGCTTTCTTT | NA | TRBJ1-1 | TRBV19 | NA
CASIGWGQNEQFF | TGTGCCAGCATTGGATGGGGACAGAATGAGCAGTTCTTC | few | TRBJ2-1 | TRBV28 | TRBD1
CAIGQGANYGYTF | TGTGCCATCGGGCAGGGGGCAAACTATGGCTACACCTTC | NA | TRBJ1-2 | TRBV10-3 | TRBD1
CSARTGDGYTF | TGCAGCGCTCGGACAGGGGACGGCTACACCTTC | few | TRBJ1-2 | TRBV29-1 | TRBD1
CASSQSRLGGRFSGANVLTF | TGCGCCAGCAGTCAATCAAGGTTGGGGGGGCGCTTCTCTGGGGCCAACGTCCTGACTTTC | NA | TRBJ2-6 | TRBV23-1 | NA
CASSFREGFRGTEAFF | TGCGCCAGCAGCTTCCGGGAGGGATTCAGGGGCACTGAAGCTTTCTTT | NA | TRBJ1-1 | TRBV5-1 | NA
CASSLGRGVQPQHF | TGTGCCAGCAGCTTAGGAAGAGGTGTCCAGCCCCAGCATTTT | NA | TRBJ1-5 | TRBV7-8 | NA
CASSRTQGATGNTIYF | TGTGCCAGCAGCCGCACCCAGGGCGCGACTGGAAACACCATATATTTT | NA | TRBJ1-3 | TRBV7-2 | NA
CASSLEGLTDTQYF | TGTGCCAGCAGTTTAGAGGGCCTCACAGATACGCAGTATTTT | NA | TRBJ2-3 | TRBV28 | NA
CASSQVALAETQYF | TGTGCCAGCAGCCAAGTTGCACTAGCGGAGACCCAGTACTTC | many | TRBJ2-5 | TRBV14 | TRBD2
CASSGGLVGEQYF | TGTGCCAGTAGTGGGGGCCTCGTGGGGGAGCAGTACTTC | many | TRBJ2-7 | TRBV19 | NA
CASSFRAGSSGNTIYF | TGTGCCAGCAGCTTCAGGGCCGGGAGCTCTGGAAACACCATATATTTT | few | TRBJ1-3 | TRBV7-9 | NA
CASRDRASGNTIYF | TGTGCCAGCAGAGACAGAGCCTCTGGAAACACCATATATTTT | NA | TRBJ1-3 | TRBV6-5 | NA
CASSQVVGSSQETQYF | TGTGCCAGCAGCCAAGTGGTGGGCAGCAGCCAAGAGACCCAGTACTTC | many | TRBJ2-5 | TRBV4-2 | NA
CASSPGVANTEAFF | TGCGCCAGCAGCCCCGGGGTTGCGAACACTGAAGCTTTCTTT | few | TRBJ1-1 | TRBV5-1 | NA
CASSQGARGGSSYNSPLHF | TGTGCCAGCAGCCAAGGGGCGAGGGGGGGGAGCTCCTATAATTCACCCCTCCACTTT | NA | TRBJ1-6 | TRBV4-2 | NA
CASSQDRGNTEAFF | TGTGCCAGCAGCCAAGATAGAGGGAACACTGAAGCTTTCTTT | NA | TRBJ1-1 | TRBV4-2 | NA
CASSQETRSYEQYF | TGTGCCAGCAGCCAAGAGACTAGAAGCTACGAGCAGTACTTC | few | TRBJ2-7 | TRBV4-2 | NA
CASSYRDRLNTEAFF | TGCGCCAGCAGCTACCGGGACAGGCTGAACACTGAAGCTTTCTTT | NA | TRBJ1-1 | TRBV4-3 | TRBD1
CASSQGEGDNEKLFF | TGTGCCAGCAGCCAAGGAGAGGGCGACAATGAAAAACTGTTTTTT | NA | TRBJ1-4 | TRBV4-2 | NA
CASSLGLDSGANVLTF | TGTGCCAGCAGCTTGGGGCTTGACTCTGGGGCCAACGTCCTGACTTTC | NA | TRBJ2-6 | TRBV5-4 | NA
CASSLEGPGAGELFF | TGTGCCAGCAGCTTAGAAGGGCCGGGAGCCGGGGAGCTGTTTTTT | few | TRBJ2-2 | TRBV13 | NA
CASSSLPNEQFF | TGTGCCAGCAGTTCTCTCCCGAATGAGCAGTTCTTC | NA | TRBJ2-1 | TRBV7-2 | NA
CASSPGSMETQYF | TGTGCCAGCAGTCCGGGGTCAATGGAAACCCAGTACTTC | few | TRBJ2-5 | TRBV27 | NA